Shown below are 17 T cell receptor beta chains from a single sample sequenced in a study of identical twins. TCRdb analysed the 5' RACE reads with MiXCR anew, one entry per CDR3 protein. The sample carries approximately 590,000 distinct CDR3 sequences, around 9.6% recorded once. The sample was also linked to a second study, of yellow fever vaccine responses in identical twins.

The sample taken for sequencing was PBMCs. Receptor source: a woman in her late teens or twenties in good health.

There are many counts of this clonotype. The chain carries TRBV20-1 and TRBJ2-6; D is ambiguous. The length of the CDR3 is 14 residues. Germline CDR1 and CDR2: DFQATT and SNEGSKA (reference sequence). Trimming shortened V by 2 bases and J by 2 bases, and 7 bases separated the two germline ends. Written as DNA, the CDR3 is TGCAGTGCTAGAAGCAGAACTGGGGCCAACGTCCTGACTTTC. Protein product: CSARSRTGANVLTF.

The chain has TRBV30 and TRBJ2-7; 8 bases align to TRBD1. This CDR3 has 12 residues. Trimming took 5 bases from V and 4 from J; bases not matched to a gene: 4. Germline lookup yields CDR1 GTSNPN and CDR2 SVGIG (reference sequence). The CDR3 region has the DNA TGTGCCTGGGGACAGGGATCTTACGAGCAGTACTTC. Translated, it gives CAWGQGSYEQYF.

This clonotype was counted between two and nine times. This chain links TRBV11-2 with TRBJ2-2; D is possibly TRBD1 (6 bases). CDR3 size: 15 residues. CDR1 SGHAT and CDR2 FQNNGV come from the germline V gene. With 7 bases removed from V and 3 bases from J, the gap between germline ends came to 15 bases. The CDR3 is CASTPGHKDTGELFF. The CDR3 DNA sequence: TGTGCCAGCACCCCGGGACACAAGGACACCGGGGAGCTGTTTTTT.

The rearrangement uses TRBV29-1 and TRBJ2-3; D uncertain. Germline lookup yields CDR1 SQVTM and CDR2 ANQGSEA. V was pared by 1 base and J by 0 bases, with 14 bases between. This CDR3 comprises 16 residues. The CDR3 sequence: CSVEGRYGFSTDTQYF. Written as DNA, the CDR3 is TGCAGCGTTGAAGGAAGGTACGGGTTTAGCACAGATACGCAGTATTTT.

The chain combines TRBV12-3 or TRBV12-4 with TRBJ2-3, with D possibly TRBD2 on 6 matching bases. Trimming shortened V by 2 bases and J by 2 bases, and 11 bases separated the two germline ends. CDR3 size: 15 residues. This CDR3 is CASSLPAGSTDTQYF. The DNA for the CDR3 is TGTGCCAGCAGTTTACCGGCGGGATCCACAGATACGCAGTATTTT.

The chain joins TRBV29-1 to TRBJ2-1; TRBD1 aligns across 7 bases. CDR1 and CDR2 (germline): SQVTM, ANQGSEA. This CDR3 has 16 amino acids. V was clipped by 4 bases and J by 3 bases; unmatched bases: 12. CDR3 DNA: TGCAGCGTTGTGGGGGCGCCAGGGGGTTTCTACAATGAGCAGTTCTTC. Amino acid sequence: CSVVGAPGGFYNEQFF.

This clonotype was seen only a few times. The rearrangement joins TRBV2 to TRBJ1-3; perhaps TRBD1 as D (5 bases). Trimming removed 8 bases from V and 4 bases from J, with 21 bases in between. Germline CDR1 reads SNHLY; CDR2 reads FYNNEI. CDR3 length equals 16 residues. The CDR3 region has the DNA TGTGCCAGCGGTCCCGGGACTCCGAGGGCCGGAAACACCATATATTTT. Protein: CASGPGTPRAGNTIYF.

This clonotype has only a few counts. This chain links TRBV5-1 with TRBJ1-2; 7 positions match TRBD1. Germline assignment: CDR1 SGHRS and CDR2 YFSETQ. The CDR3 consists of 13 residues. The V segment lost 4 bases and the J segment 8 bases; nucleotides outside the gene matches: 8. CDR3 sequence reads: CASSQKGGGGYTF. The DNA for the CDR3 is TGCGCCAGCAGCCAAAAAGGGGGCGGCGGCTACACCTTC.

The gene calls are TRBV5-1 and TRBJ2-1, with D tentatively TRBD2 (6 bases). The CDR3 sequence is 19 residues long. V lost 0 bases, J lost 1 base, and 20 bases lay in between. CDR1 is SGHRS and CDR2 is YFSETQ in the germline V gene. CDR3: CASSLVASEALGSYNEQFF. For the CDR3, the DNA is TGCGCCAGCAGCTTGGTCGCTAGCGAGGCCTTGGGGTCCTACAATGAGCAGTTCTTC. Looking up the rest from reference TRBV5-1 and TRBJ2-1 gives the full variable domain: KAGVTQTPRYLIKTRGQQVTLSCSPISGHRSVSWYQQTPGQGLQFLFEYFSETQRNKGNFPGRFSGRQFSNSRSEMNVSTLELGDSALYLCASSLVASEALGSYNEQFFGPGTRLTVL.

This clonotype was counted ten times or more. The chain employs TRBV12-3 or TRBV12-4 and TRBJ2-1; either TRBD1 or TRBD2 may fit D (6 bases each). Trimming pared 4 bases from V and 8 bases from J, leaving 15 bases between. The length of the CDR3 is 14 residues. In nucleotides, the CDR3 is TGTGCCAGCAGTTCGGCGCGGAGGGGGTATGAGCAGTTCTTC. It is translated as CASSSARRGYEQFF.

In the case of this clonotype: It is unclear where the CDR3 begins or ends on the DNA, so no DNA is shown, and the CDR3 is as TCRdb lists it. V and J are TRBV5-4 and TRBJ1-4. The CDR3 is 17 residues long, counting both termini. CDR1 is SGHNT and CDR2 is YYREEE in the germline V gene (reference sequence). The CDR3 reads CASSLEIGLQLMKNCFF.

Only a few counts were recorded for this clonotype. This chain connects TRBV19 to TRBJ2-3; D possibly matches TRBD1 or TRBD2 (5 bases each). Germline CDR1 reads LNHDA; CDR2 reads SQIVND (reference sequence). The CDR3 loop spans 15 amino acids. V was pared by 6 bases and J by 2 bases, with 15 bases between. In DNA, the CDR3 is TGTGCCAGTAGCCCCCTGGTGGGGGACACAGATACGCAGTATTTT. Encoded protein: CASSPLVGDTDTQYF.

There are a few counts of this clonotype. This chain connects TRBV2 to TRBJ2-7; 7 nucleotides line up with TRBD1. Trimming cost V 6 bases and J 1 base; bases outside gene matches: 6. CDR3 length: 14 amino acids. CDR1 SNHLY and CDR2 FYNNEI come from the germline V gene. The CDR3 nucleotides read TGTGCCAGCAGACTCGACAGGGCTTCCTACGAGCAGTACTTC. Protein product: CASRLDRASYEQYF.

As DNA, the CDR3 is TGTGCCAGCAGCGTAGACGAGGGGTCCTACGAGCAGTACTTC. This sequence encodes CASSVDEGSYEQYF. The chain recombines TRBV9 with TRBJ2-7; either TRBD1 or TRBD2 may fit D (5 bases each). Trimming removed 0 bases at V and 1 base at J, with 8 bases between. The CDR3 has 14 residues. Germline loops: CDR1 SGDLS, CDR2 YYNGEE.

This clonotype came up many times. This rearrangement joins TRBV10-3 to TRBJ2-7; a weak D match, TRBD1 (6 bases). The CDR3 extends over 15 amino acids. The V end was cut by 0 bases, the J end by 0 bases, with 9 bases between. Germline assignment: CDR1 ENHRY and CDR2 SYGVKD. For the CDR3, the DNA is TGTGCCATCAGTGAGTCGAGGGGGACCTCCTACGAGCAGTACTTC. This gives the protein CAISESRGTSYEQYF.

This clonotype was seen ten or more times. The V gene is TRBV20-1, the J gene TRBJ2-5; 7 bases match TRBD2. Looked up from germline, CDR1 is DFQATT and CDR2 is SNEGSKA (reference sequence). The junction had 2 bases not matched to a gene; V was cut back by 0 bases and J by 4 bases. CDR3 length: 13 residues. CDR3 region: CSARETSRETQYF. In DNA form, the CDR3 reads TGCAGTGCTAGAGAGACTAGCAGAGAGACCCAGTACTTC.

This clonotype was observed many times. CDR3 loop: CSAILGRVTYEQYF. DNA for the CDR3: TGCAGTGCTATCCTAGGACGGGTAACCTACGAGCAGTACTTC. The chain combines TRBV20-1 with TRBJ2-7, with D uncertain. V dropped 4 bases and J dropped 2 bases, with 15 bases sitting between them. The CDR3 sequence is 14 residues long. From germline, CDR1 is DFQATT and CDR2 SNEGSKA (reference sequence).